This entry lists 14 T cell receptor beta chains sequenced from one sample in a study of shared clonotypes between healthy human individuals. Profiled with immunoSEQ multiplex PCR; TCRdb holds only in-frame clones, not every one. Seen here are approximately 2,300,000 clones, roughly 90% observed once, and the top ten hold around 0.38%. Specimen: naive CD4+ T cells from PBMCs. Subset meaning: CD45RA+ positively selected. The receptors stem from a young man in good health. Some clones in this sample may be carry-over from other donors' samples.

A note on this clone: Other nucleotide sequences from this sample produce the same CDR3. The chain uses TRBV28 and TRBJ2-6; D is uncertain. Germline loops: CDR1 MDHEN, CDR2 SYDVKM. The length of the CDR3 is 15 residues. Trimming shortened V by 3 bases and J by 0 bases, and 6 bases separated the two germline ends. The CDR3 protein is CASSLQYSGANVLTF. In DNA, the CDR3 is TGTGCCAGCAGTTTGCAATACTCTGGGGCCAACGTCCTGACTTTC.

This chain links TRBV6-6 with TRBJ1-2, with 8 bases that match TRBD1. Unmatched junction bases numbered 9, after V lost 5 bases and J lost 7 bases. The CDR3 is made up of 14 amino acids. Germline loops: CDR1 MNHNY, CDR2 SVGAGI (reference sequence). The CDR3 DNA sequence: TGTGCCAGCAGTAAACCAGGGGGCGAGCTTGGCTACACCTTC. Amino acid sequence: CASSKPGGELGYTF.

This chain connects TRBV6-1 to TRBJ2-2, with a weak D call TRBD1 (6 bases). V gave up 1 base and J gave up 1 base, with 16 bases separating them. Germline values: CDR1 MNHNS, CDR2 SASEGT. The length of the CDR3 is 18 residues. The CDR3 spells CASSEVTGRLLNTGELFF. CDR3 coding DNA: TGTGCCAGCAGTGAAGTGACAGGCCGCTTACTGAACACCGGGGAGCTGTTTTTT.

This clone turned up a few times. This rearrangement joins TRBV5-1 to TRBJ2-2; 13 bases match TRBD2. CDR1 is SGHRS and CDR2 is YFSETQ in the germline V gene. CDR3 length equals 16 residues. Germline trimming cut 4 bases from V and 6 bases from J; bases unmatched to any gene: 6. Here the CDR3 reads CASSTGLAGAPGELFF. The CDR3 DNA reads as TGCGCCAGCAGCACCGGACTAGCGGGAGCCCCCGGGGAGCTGTTTTTT.

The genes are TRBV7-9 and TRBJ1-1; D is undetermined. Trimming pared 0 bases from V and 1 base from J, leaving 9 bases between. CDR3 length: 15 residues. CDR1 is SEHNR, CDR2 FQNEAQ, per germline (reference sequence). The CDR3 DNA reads TGTGCCAGCAGCTTAGCGGGCACAGAGAACACTGAAGCTTTCTTT. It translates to CASSLAGTENTEAFF.

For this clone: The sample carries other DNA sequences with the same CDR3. The CDR3 loop is CASSYRQTNTGELFF. Written as DNA, the CDR3 is TGTGCCAGCAGTTACAGGCAGACCAACACCGGGGAGCTGTTTTTT. V usage is TRBV6-5 and J usage is TRBJ2-2, with D unresolved. Trimming shortened V by 2 bases and J by 2 bases, and 9 bases separated the two germline ends. Germline CDR1 and CDR2: MNHEY and SVGAGI. This CDR3 region has 15 residues.

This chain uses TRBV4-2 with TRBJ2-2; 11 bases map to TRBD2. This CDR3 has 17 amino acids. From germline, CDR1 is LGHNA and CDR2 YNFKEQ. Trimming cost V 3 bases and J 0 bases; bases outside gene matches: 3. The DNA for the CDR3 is TGTGCCAGCAGCCAGGGACTAGCGGACGCGAACACCGGGGAGCTGTTTTTT. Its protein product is CASSQGLADANTGELFF.

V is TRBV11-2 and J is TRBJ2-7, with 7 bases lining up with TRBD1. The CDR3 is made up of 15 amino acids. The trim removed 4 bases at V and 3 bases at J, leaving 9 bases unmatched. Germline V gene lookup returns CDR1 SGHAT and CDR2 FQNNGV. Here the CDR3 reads CASSWTSGQHYEQYF. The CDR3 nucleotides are TGTGCCAGCAGCTGGACCTCGGGACAGCACTACGAGCAGTACTTC.

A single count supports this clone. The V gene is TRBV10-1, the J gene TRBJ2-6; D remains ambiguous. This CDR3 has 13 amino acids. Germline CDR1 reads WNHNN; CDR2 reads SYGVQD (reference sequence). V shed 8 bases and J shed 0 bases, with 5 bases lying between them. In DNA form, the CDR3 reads TGCGCCAGCGGGCCCTCTGGGGCCAACGTCCTGACTTTC. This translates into CASGPSGANVLTF.

The CDR3 nucleotides are TGTGCCAGCAGTTACTCGACAGTAGGCAGATCCTACGAGCAGTACTTC. Translating it yields CASSYSTVGRSYEQYF. V and J are TRBV6-5 and TRBJ2-7; D is perhaps TRBD1 (5 bases). Between the trimmed V and J ends, which lost 0 bases and 1 base, there was a span of 13 bases. Germline V gene data show CDR1 as MNHEY and CDR2 as SVGAGI. This CDR3 has 16 amino acids.

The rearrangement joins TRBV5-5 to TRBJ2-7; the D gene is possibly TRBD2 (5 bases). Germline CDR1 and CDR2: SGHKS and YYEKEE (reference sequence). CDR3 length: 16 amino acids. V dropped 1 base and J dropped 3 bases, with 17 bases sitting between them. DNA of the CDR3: TGTGCCAGCAGCTTGAGTGGTGCCCAGCGGAACTACGAGCAGTACTTC. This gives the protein CASSLSGAQRNYEQYF.

CDR3 nucleotide sequence: TGCGCCAGCAGCTTGGTGGCGGGAGGGCTTACCGGGGAGCTGTTTTTT. This sequence encodes CASSLVAGGLTGELFF. The rearrangement uses TRBV5-1 and TRBJ2-2; 9 bases match TRBD2. Per germline, CDR1 SGHRS and CDR2 YFSETQ. The CDR3 runs 16 residues. The V gene end was trimmed by 0 bases and the J gene end by 5 bases; junction bases not matched to a gene: 5.

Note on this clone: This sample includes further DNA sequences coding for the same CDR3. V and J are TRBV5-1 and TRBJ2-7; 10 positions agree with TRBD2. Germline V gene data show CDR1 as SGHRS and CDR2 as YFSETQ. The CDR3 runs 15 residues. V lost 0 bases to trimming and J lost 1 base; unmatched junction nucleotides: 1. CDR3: CASSLALAGSYEQYF. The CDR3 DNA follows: TGCGCCAGCAGCTTGGCACTAGCGGGATCCTACGAGCAGTACTTC. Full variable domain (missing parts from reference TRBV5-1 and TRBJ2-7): KAGVTQTPRYLIKTRGQQVTLSCSPISGHRSVSWYQQTPGQGLQFLFEYFSETQRNKGNFPGRFSGRQFSNSRSEMNVSTLELGDSALYLCASSLALAGSYEQYFGPGTRLTVT.

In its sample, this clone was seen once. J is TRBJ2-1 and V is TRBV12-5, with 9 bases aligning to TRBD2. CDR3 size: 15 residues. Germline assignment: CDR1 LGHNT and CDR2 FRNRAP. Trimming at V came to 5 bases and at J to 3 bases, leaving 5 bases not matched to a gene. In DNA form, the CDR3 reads TGTGCTAGTGGTCCCGGGACTAGCAGCTACAATGAGCAGTTCTTC. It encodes CASGPGTSSYNEQFF.